The sequence of this T cell receptor beta chain was determined in a study of shared clonotypes between healthy human individuals (dated by TCRdb to 2020 to 2022). With respect to the entire study: A couple of women and three men aged 18 to 49 years were included in the cohort. Leukapheresis yielded between about 0.9 and 9.5 billion PBMCs per donor. To increase sequencing depth and limit assay-specific biases, different laboratories used diverse techniques to prepare libraries and sequence TCR repertoires. Per donor, three plates each were used for CD4 naive and CD4 memory, two for CD8 naive, and one for CD8 memory. Blood TCR repertoires of five healthy adults were deeply sequenced to estimate repertoire size and the extent of clonotype sharing between individuals.

On this clone itself: The specificity of this receptor is unknown. Base qualities are not at hand, and no much larger clone is one base apart. This sample includes further DNA sequences coding for the same CDR3.

Looking up the germline V gene (reference sequence) yields CDR1 DFQATT and CDR2 SNEGSKA. V is reduced by 3 bases and J by 7 bases, leaving a spacing of 10 bases between them. From the cysteine up to the phenylalanine, the CDR3 has a length of 11 residues. Of the read, only the CDR3 DNA is kept; its 33 bases are in frame from base 1. Findings and caveats that apply to the study as a whole: Higher generation probabilities were observed for clonotypes shared by all four sorted-subset donors than for non-shared clonotypes. Across a few donors, roughly 5.4% of naive CD4, over 3% of naive CD8, 2% to 2.5% of memory CD4, and about 0.44% of memory CD8 clonotypes were shared. The genetic and exposure-history diversity represented was limited by the small number of donors. Pairwise subsampling indicated that sequencing depth was expected to affect the degree of clonotype sharing among donors. Larger estimated clonotype richness was generally found for naive subsets than for memory subsets. Incomplete sequencing was indicated by rarefaction of sorted-subset datasets, despite the large sequencing depth. Only blood was sampled, and tissue TCR repertoires likely differ from those in blood.

TCR CDR3 regions were amplified from genomic DNA by multiplex PCR using the deep immunoSEQ assay. Genomic DNA extracted from each cell subset was distributed evenly over all wells of several immunoSEQ 96-well plates, and each plate served as one replicate. For sorted subsets, roughly 190 ng of genomic DNA, equivalent to around 29,000 T cell genomes, went into each replicate PCR. Purified libraries were measured with a Qubit 3.0 fluorometer, size-checked on a Bioanalyzer 2100, and measured again with the KAPA Library Quantification kit. Each immunoSEQ 96-well plate was sequenced on its own single-read 150-cycle Illumina NextSeq 550 flow cell. Processing in the source paper ran as follows. Because only junctional sequences without quality scores were contained in the immunoSEQ output, filtering matching that applied to full-length reads could not be performed. To assign V/J genes and CDR3, sequences were annotated using PyIR, a Python wrapper for IgBLAST v1.9, with IMGT germline references. Any read was removed if the V/J assignment was weak (E-value above 1e-6), the CDR3 was missing, or the read contained stop codons, out-of-frame junctions, or ambiguous translated residues. V3J clonotypes were defined by identical inferred V gene, J gene, and CDR3 amino acid sequence. Percentage overlap between repertoires was computed as shared unique clonotypes divided by the size of the smaller repertoire. Repertoire richness was assessed with RTK rarefaction, the Chao1 estimator, and Recon v2.1 estimates of unobserved clonotypes. Generation probabilities for all TCRbeta clonotypes obtained by the gDNA method from several donors were computed using OLGA. TCRdb re-hosts the immuneACCESS table, in-frame sequences only. Its copies lack some clones; in the studies checked, an unresolved V gene accounts for under half of them, and the cause for the rest is not known. V and J calls and clone size are those listed in that table; D and trimming were worked out from the DNA. In this sample the table shows more than 2,000,000 clones, around nine tenths of which occur a single time. Of the sample, under 0.15% is held by the ten largest clones.

Healthy HIV-negative adults with no recently reported acute infections or vaccinations were included as donors. All donors were Caucasian adults living in Nashville, Tennessee, USA. CD4+ T cells were enriched by magnetic negative selection; naive cells were then positively selected on CD45RA, and the negative fraction formed the memory subset. Blood was collected by leukapheresis, and PBMCs were isolated by Ficoll-Histopaque density gradient centrifugation and then cryopreserved in liquid nitrogen vapor phase. Analytical flow cytometry was used to check the purity and quantity of every magnetically sorted T cell population. From each sorted fraction, genomic DNA was isolated and quantified by UV absorbance on a Nanodrop 2000c.

Here the chain combines TRBV20-1 and TRBJ2-7; TRBD2 is a weak D gene call, 6 bases matching. Sequencing was performed on naive CD4+ T cells sorted from blood. This sample's cell subset or site label indicates: CD45RA+ positively selected. The source of this sequence is a man between 18 and 29 years old in good health. For the CDR3, the sequence is CSASGGNEQYF. The sequence in DNA is TGCAGTGCTAGCGGGGGTAATGAGCAGTACTTC.